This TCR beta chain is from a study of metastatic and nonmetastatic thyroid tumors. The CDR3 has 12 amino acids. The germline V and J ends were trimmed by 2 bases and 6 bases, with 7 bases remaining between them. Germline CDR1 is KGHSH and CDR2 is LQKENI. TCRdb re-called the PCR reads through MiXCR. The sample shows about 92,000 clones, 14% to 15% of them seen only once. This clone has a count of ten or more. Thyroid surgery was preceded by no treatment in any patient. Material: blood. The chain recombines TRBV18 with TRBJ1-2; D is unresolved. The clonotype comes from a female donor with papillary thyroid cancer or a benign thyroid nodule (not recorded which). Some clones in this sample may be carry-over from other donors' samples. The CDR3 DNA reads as TGTGCCAGCTCACCATCAGCGGATGGCTACACCTTC. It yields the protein CASSPSADGYTF.